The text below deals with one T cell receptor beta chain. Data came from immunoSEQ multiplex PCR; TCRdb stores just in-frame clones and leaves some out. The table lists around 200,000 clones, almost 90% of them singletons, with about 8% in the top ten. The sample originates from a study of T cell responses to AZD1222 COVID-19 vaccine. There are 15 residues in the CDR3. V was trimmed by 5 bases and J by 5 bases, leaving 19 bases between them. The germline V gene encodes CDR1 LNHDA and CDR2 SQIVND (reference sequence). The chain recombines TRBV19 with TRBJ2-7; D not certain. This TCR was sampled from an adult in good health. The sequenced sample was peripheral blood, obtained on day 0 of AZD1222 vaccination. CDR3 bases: TGTGCCAGTAGTCCCCCGACCGGGTTCACAAACGAGCAGTACTTC. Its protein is CASSPPTGFTNEQYF. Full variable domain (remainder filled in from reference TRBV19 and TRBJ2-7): DGGITQSPKYLFRKEGQNVTLSCEQNLNHDAMYWYRQDPGQGLRLIYYSQIVNDFQKGDIAEGYSVSREKKESFPLTVTSAQKNPTAFYLCASSPPTGFTNEQYFGPGTRLTVT.